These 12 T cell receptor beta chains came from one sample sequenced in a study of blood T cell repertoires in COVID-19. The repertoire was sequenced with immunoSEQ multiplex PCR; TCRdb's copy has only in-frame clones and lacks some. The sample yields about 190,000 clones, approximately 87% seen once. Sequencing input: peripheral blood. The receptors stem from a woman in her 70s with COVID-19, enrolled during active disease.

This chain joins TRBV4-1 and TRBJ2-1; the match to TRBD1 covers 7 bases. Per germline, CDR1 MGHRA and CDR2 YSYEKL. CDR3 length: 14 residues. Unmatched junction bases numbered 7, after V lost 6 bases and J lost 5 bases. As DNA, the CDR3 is TGCGCCAGCAGAACGACAGGGAGAAACAATGAGCAGTTCTTC. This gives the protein CASRTTGRNNEQFF.

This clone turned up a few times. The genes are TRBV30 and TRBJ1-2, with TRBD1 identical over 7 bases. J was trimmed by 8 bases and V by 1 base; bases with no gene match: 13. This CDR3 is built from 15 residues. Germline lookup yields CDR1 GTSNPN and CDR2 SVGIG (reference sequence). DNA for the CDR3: TGTGCCTGGAGTGCCGGGACAGTGTTACCTATAGGCTACACCTTC. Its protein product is CAWSAGTVLPIGYTF.

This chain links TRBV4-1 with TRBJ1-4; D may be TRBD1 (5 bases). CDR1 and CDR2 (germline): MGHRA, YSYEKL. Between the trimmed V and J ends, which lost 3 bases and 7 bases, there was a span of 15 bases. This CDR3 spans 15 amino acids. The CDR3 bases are TGCGCCAGCAGCCATCGCAGGAGGGGTGGTGAAAAACTGTTTTTT. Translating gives CASSHRRRGGEKLFF.

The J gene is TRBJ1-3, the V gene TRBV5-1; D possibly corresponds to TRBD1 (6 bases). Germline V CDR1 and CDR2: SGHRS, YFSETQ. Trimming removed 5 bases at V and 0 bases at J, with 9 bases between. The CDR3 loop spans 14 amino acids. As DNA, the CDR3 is TGCGCCAGCAGTGGGGGCCTCTCTGGAAACACCATATATTTT. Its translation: CASSGGLSGNTIYF.

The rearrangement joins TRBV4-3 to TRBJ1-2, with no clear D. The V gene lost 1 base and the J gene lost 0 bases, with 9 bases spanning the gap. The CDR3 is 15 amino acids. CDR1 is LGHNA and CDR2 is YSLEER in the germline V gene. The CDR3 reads CASSQGQNPNYGYTF. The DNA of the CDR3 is TGCGCCAGCAGCCAAGGCCAGAATCCTAACTATGGCTACACCTTC.

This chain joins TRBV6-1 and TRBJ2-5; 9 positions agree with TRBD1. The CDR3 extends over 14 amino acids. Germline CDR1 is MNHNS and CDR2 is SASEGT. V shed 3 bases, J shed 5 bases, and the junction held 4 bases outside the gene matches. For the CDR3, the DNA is TGTGCCAGCAGTGAGGACAGGGGCGGCGAGACCCAGTACTTC. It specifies CASSEDRGGETQYF.

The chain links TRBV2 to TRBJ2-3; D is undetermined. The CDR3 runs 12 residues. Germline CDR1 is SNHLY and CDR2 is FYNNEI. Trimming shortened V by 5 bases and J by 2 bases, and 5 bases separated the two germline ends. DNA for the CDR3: TGTGCCAGCAGTCAAAACACAGATACGCAGTATTTT. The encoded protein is CASSQNTDTQYF.

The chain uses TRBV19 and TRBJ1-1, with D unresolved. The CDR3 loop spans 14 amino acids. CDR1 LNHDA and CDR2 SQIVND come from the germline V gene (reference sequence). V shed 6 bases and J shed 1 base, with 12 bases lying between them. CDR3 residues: CASSYSARNTEAFF. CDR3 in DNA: TGTGCCAGTAGCTACTCCGCGCGGAACACTGAAGCTTTCTTT.

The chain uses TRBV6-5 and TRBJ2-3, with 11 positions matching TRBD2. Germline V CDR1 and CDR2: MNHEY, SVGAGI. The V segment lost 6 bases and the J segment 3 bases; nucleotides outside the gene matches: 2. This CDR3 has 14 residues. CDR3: CASSIAGGTDTQYF. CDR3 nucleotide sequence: TGTGCCAGCAGCATAGCGGGAGGGACAGATACGCAGTATTTT.

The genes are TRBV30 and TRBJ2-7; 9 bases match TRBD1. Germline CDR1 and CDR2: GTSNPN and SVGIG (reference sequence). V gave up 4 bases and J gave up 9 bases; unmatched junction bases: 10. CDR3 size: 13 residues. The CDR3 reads CAWNPGQGELQYF. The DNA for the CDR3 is TGTGCCTGGAACCCGGGACAGGGAGAGTTGCAGTACTTC. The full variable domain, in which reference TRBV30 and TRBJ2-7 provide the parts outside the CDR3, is SQTIHQWPATLVQPVGSPLSLECTVEGTSNPNLYWYRQAAGRGLQLLFYSVGIGQISSEVPQNLSASRPQDRQFILSSKKLLLSDSGFYLCAWNPGQGELQYFGPGTRLTVT.

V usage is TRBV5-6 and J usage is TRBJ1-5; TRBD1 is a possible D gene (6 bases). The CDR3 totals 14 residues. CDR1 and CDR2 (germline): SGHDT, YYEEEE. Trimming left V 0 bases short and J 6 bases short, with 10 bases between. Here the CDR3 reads CASSLARGSQPQHF. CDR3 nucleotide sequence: TGTGCCAGCAGCTTGGCTAGGGGGAGTCAGCCCCAGCATTTT.

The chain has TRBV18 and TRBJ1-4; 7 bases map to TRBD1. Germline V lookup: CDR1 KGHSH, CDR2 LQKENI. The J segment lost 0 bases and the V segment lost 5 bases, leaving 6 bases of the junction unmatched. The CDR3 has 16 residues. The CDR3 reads CASSTRQGSTNEKLFF. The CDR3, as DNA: TGTGCCAGCTCAACGCGACAGGGTTCAACTAATGAAAAACTGTTTTTT.